This entry concerns a single TCR beta chain. The sample comes from a study of blood T cell repertoires in COVID-19. Study-wide context: Nucleic acid was either cDNA or gDNA, and it came from T cells, B-cell-depleted T cells, or PBMCs.

This CDR3 region has 15 residues. Trimming took 2 bases from V and 2 from J, leaving 11 bases between them. Germline lookup yields CDR1 MNHEY and CDR2 SVGEGT. Per the original methods: Reference gene primer amplification in the assay estimated nucleated cell counts. Some clones are missing from TCRdb's copy, which holds only in-frame ones; the method was immunoSEQ multiplex PCR. V and J calls and clone size are as listed in that table; D and trimming were resolved from the DNA. This table holds several thousand clones, about 85% found once. The chain combines TRBV6-2 or TRBV6-3 with TRBJ2-3; maybe TRBD2 (5 bases). Sequenced input: peripheral blood. This receptor was taken from a human donor in a cohort sampled during active COVID-19. The chain's CDR3 is CASSYVPGNTDTQYF. CDR3 DNA sequence: TGTGCCAGCAGTTACGTCCCGGGGAACACAGATACGCAGTATTTT.